These T cell receptor beta chains were read from a single sample in a study of OX40 agonist ivuxolimab in advanced cancers. Sequencing used immunoSEQ multiplex PCR; TCRdb keeps in-frame clones, though not all of them. The sample carries approximately 79,000 clones, 90% to 95% recorded once. The sample here was CD4+ or CD8+ T cells sorted from blood, taken in a trial of the OX40 agonist ivuxolimab. Receptors originate from an adult with an advanced solid tumor such as melanoma, head and neck, liver or kidney cancer. CDR3s include the opening cysteine and the closing phenylalanine or tryptophan. The order of the fields is CDR3 protein, CDR3 DNA, clone size, D gene, V gene, J gene. D genes are given only for firm matches. A row's size may be missing; if present it is once, few, many or a size class.

CDR3 protein: CASSDPGPGAVDEQYF
CDR3 DNA: TGTGCCAGCAGTGACCCCGGTCCAGGGGCCGTGGACGAGCAGTACTTC
clone size: NA
D gene: NA
V gene: TRBV9
J gene: TRBJ2-7

CDR3 protein: CASSITGGPYNEQFF
CDR3 DNA: TGTGCCAGTAGTATTACGGGAGGTCCCTACAATGAGCAGTTCTTC
clone size: NA
D gene: TRBD2
V gene: TRBV19
J gene: TRBJ2-1

CDR3 protein: CASSPGLAGVRTDTQYF
CDR3 DNA: TGCGCCAGCAGCCCGGGACTAGCGGGGGTGCGCACAGATACGCAGTATTTT
clone size: once
D gene: TRBD2
V gene: TRBV5-1
J gene: TRBJ2-3

CDR3 protein: CASSFAVNEKLFF
CDR3 DNA: TGTGCCAGCAGTTTCGCGGTTAATGAAAAACTGTTTTTT
clone size: NA
D gene: NA
V gene: TRBV27
J gene: TRBJ1-4

CDR3 protein: CASRTGVNTEAFF
CDR3 DNA: TGTGCCAGCAGGACAGGGGTGAACACTGAAGCTTTCTTT
clone size: NA
D gene: TRBD1
V gene: TRBV2
J gene: TRBJ1-1

CDR3 protein: CASSLSVGTGKLFF
CDR3 DNA: TGTGCCAGCAGTTTATCGGTGGGGACGGGGAAACTGTTTTTT
clone size: NA
D gene: NA
V gene: TRBV27
J gene: TRBJ1-4

CDR3 protein: CSVVGLYSYNEQFF
CDR3 DNA: TGCAGCGTTGTAGGGCTCTACTCCTACAATGAGCAGTTCTTC
clone size: NA
D gene: NA
V gene: TRBV29-1
J gene: TRBJ2-1

CDR3 protein: CAIWGKGGDTQYF
CDR3 DNA: TGTGCCATCTGGGGAAAGGGGGGGGATACGCAGTATTTT
clone size: NA
D gene: NA
V gene: TRBV27
J gene: TRBJ2-3

CDR3 protein: CASRGVRSYTF
CDR3 DNA: TGTGCCAGCAGGGGAGTCAGGAGCTACACCTTC
clone size: NA
D gene: NA
V gene: TRBV28
J gene: TRBJ1-2

CDR3 protein: CAISGDLGRDYGYTF
CDR3 DNA: TGTGCCATCAGTGGGGACCTGGGCAGGGACTATGGCTACACCTTC
clone size: NA
D gene: NA
V gene: TRBV10-3
J gene: TRBJ1-2

CDR3 protein: CAISESWSGSEQFF
CDR3 DNA: TGTGCCATCAGTGAGTCGTGGAGCGGGAGCGAGCAGTTCTTC
clone size: NA
D gene: TRBD2
V gene: TRBV10-3
J gene: TRBJ2-1

CDR3 protein: CASSYILAGNEQFF
CDR3 DNA: TGTGCCAGCAGCTACATTTTAGCTGGGAATGAGCAGTTCTTC
clone size: NA
D gene: NA
V gene: TRBV13
J gene: TRBJ2-1

CDR3 protein: CASSVGLYTDTQYF
CDR3 DNA: TGTGCCAGCAGTGTGGGGCTATACACAGATACGCAGTATTTT
clone size: NA
D gene: NA
V gene: TRBV2
J gene: TRBJ2-3

CDR3 protein: CASSLIRREKFTGELFF
CDR3 DNA: TGTGCCAGCAGCTTAATTCGTCGGGAGAAGTTCACCGGGGAGCTGTTTTTT
clone size: NA
D gene: NA
V gene: TRBV7-3
J gene: TRBJ2-2

CDR3 protein: CASSVVDGFSYEQYF
CDR3 DNA: TGTGCCAGCAGCGTAGTGGATGGCTTCTCCTACGAGCAGTACTTC
clone size: NA
D gene: NA
V gene: TRBV9
J gene: TRBJ2-7

CDR3 protein: CASSVAYTYNEQFF
CDR3 DNA: TGTGCCAGCAGCGTAGCGTACACCTACAATGAGCAGTTCTTC
clone size: NA
D gene: NA
V gene: TRBV9
J gene: TRBJ2-1

CDR3 protein: CASSPQGSSSYEQYF
CDR3 DNA: TGTGCCAGCAGCCCACAGGGGTCCAGCTCCTACGAGCAGTACTTC
clone size: NA
D gene: TRBD1
V gene: TRBV28
J gene: TRBJ2-7

CDR3 protein: CASSEEGGSRYTGELFF
CDR3 DNA: TGTGCCAGCAGTGAAGAGGGCGGGAGTAGGTACACCGGGGAGCTGTTTTTT
clone size: NA
D gene: TRBD2
V gene: TRBV2
J gene: TRBJ2-2

CDR3 protein: CASSKGRQESSYEQYF
CDR3 DNA: TGTGCCAGCAGCAAAGGAAGACAGGAGAGCTCCTACGAGCAGTACTTC
clone size: NA
D gene: NA
V gene: TRBV21-1
J gene: TRBJ2-7

CDR3 protein: CASSVGGGNTGELFF
CDR3 DNA: TGTGCCAGCAGCGTAGGCGGGGGGAACACCGGGGAGCTGTTTTTT
clone size: NA
D gene: TRBD2
V gene: TRBV9
J gene: TRBJ2-2

CDR3 protein: CATGPGYIPPEQYF
CDR3 DNA: TGTGCCACGGGACCGGGCTACATTCCCCCCGAGCAGTACTTC
clone size: NA
D gene: NA
V gene: TRBV27
J gene: TRBJ2-7

CDR3 protein: CASSYSTGQPQHF
CDR3 DNA: TGTGCCAGCAGTTACTCCACGGGGCAGCCCCAGCATTTT
clone size: NA
D gene: NA
V gene: TRBV6-5
J gene: TRBJ1-5